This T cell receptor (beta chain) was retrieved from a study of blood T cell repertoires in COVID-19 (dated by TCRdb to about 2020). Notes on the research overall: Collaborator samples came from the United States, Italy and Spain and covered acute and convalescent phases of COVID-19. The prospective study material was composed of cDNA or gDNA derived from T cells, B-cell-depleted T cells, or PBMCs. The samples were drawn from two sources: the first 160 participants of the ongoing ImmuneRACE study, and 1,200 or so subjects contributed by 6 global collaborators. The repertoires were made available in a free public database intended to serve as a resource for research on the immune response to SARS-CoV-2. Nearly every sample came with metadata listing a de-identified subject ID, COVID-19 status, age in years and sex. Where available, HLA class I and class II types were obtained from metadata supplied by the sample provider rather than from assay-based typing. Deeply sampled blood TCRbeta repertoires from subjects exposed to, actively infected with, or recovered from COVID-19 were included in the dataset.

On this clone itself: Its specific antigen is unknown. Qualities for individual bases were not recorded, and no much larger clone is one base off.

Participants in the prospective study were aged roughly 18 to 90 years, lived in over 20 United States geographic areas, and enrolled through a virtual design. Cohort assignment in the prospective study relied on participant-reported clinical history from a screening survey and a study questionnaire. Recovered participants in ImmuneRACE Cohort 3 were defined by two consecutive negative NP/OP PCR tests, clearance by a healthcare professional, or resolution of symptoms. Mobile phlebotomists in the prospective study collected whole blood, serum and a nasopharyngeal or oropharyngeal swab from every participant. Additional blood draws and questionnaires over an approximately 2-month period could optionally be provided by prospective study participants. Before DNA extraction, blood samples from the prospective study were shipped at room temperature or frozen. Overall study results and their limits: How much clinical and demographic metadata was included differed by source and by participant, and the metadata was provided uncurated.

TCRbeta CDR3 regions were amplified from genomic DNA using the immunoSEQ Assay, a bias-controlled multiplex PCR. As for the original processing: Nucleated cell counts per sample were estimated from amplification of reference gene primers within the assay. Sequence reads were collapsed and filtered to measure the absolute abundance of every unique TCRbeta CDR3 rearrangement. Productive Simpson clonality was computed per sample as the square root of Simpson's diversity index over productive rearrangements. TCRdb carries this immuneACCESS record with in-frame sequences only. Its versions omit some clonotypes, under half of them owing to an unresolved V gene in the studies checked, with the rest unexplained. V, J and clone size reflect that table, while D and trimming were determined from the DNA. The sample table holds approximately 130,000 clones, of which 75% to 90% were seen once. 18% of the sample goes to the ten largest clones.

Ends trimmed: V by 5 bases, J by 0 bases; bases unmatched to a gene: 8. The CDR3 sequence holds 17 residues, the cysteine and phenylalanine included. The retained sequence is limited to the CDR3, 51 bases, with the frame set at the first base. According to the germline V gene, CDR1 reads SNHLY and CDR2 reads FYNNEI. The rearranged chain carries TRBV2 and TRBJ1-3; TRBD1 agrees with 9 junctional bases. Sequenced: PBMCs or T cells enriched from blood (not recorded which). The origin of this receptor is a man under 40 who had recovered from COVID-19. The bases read TGTGCCAGCAGTCGGGACAGGGTAATTATCTCTGGAAACACCATATATTTT. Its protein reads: CASSRDRVIISGNTIYF. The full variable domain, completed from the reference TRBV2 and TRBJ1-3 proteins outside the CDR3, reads EPEVTQTPSHQVTQMGQEVILRCVPISNHLYFYWYRQILGQKVEFLVSFYNNEISEKSEIFDDQFSVERPDGSNFTLKIRSTKLEDSAMYFCASSRDRVIISGNTIYFGEGSWLTVV.